This TCR beta chain comes out of a study of shared clonotypes between healthy human individuals. Germline V gives CDR1 SGHAT, CDR2 FQDESV (reference sequence). The CDR3 sequence is 14 residues long. The junction had 7 bases not matched to a gene; V was cut back by 5 bases and J by 4 bases. Findings and caveats of the study: Researchers found naive subsets generally carried larger estimated richness than memory subsets. Donor clonotype sharing was expected to depend on sequencing depth. Naive CD4 clonotype sharing across a handful of donors was roughly 5%.

It was CD45RO-negative cells, positively selected for CCR7, that made up naive CD8 cells, with terminally differentiated effector memory CD45RA+ cells excluded. The healthy adult donors were HIV-negative and reported no recent acute infections or vaccinations. On this clone: The antigen is undetermined.

The protocol was immunoSEQ multiplex PCR, while the TCRdb copy is restricted to in-frame clones and leaves out a portion. The sample holds about 2.2 million clones, around 93% seen once. This receptor was taken from a man younger than 30 in good health. Some clones in this sample may be carry-over from other donors' samples. The chain joins TRBV11-1 to TRBJ2-7; TRBD1 aligns across 8 bases. Sequenced input: naive CD8+ T cells from PBMCs. In DNA, the CDR3 is TGTGCCAGCAGCCTACAGGGGGTGGGGTACGAGCAGTACTTC. Translating it yields CASSLQGVGYEQYF.